This T cell receptor beta chain was identified in a study of CD8 T cells in ankylosing spondylitis. TCRdb reprocessed the 5' RACE reads with MiXCR, giving one entry per CDR3 protein. The sample includes 300,000 to 400,000 distinct CDR3 sequences, 20% to 25% of them seen just once. V gave up 5 bases and J gave up 0 bases; unmatched junction bases: 4. This CDR3 contains 16 residues. V usage is TRBV12-3 or TRBV12-4 and J usage is TRBJ2-3, with TRBD2 matching over 11 bases. The source of this sequence is a male donor with ankylosing spondylitis or in good health (not recorded which). The sample consisted of blood, either unsorted or a sorted T cell fraction (not recorded which). The CDR3 nucleotides read TGTGCCAGCAGTATCGGACTAGCGGGCAGCACAGATACGCAGTATTTT. Protein product: CASSIGLAGSTDTQYF.